This T cell receptor beta chain was identified during a study of shared clonotypes between healthy human individuals (dated by TCRdb to the early 2020s). About the study as a whole: A few men and a couple of women, aged 18 to 49 years, made up the cohort. For each donor, three plates each were used for CD4 naive and CD4 memory, two plates were used for CD8 naive, and one plate was used for CD8 memory. To estimate repertoire size and how much clonotypes are shared between individuals, the study performed deep sequencing of blood TCR repertoires from a few healthy adults. To increase sequencing depth and limit assay-specific biases, different laboratories used diverse techniques to prepare libraries and sequence TCR repertoires. Each donor's leukapheresis produced roughly between about 0.9 and 9.5 billion PBMCs.

CDR1 and CDR2 were assigned from the germline V gene as SQVTM and ANQGSEA. Trimming removed 5 bases from V and 4 bases from J, leaving 11 bases between the germline ends. Inclusive of the bounding cysteine and phenylalanine, the CDR3 is 12 residues long. Only the CDR3 DNA is retained, 36 bases long and in frame from the first base. Using the deep immunoSEQ assay, TCR CDR3 regions were amplified from genomic DNA by multiplex PCR. Extracted genomic DNA from each cell subset was distributed evenly across all wells of several immunoSEQ 96-well plates, and each plate was treated as a replicate. For sorted subsets, each replicate PCR was loaded with approximately 0.2 ug genomic DNA, equivalent to approximately 27,000 T cell genomes. Purified libraries were quantified with a Qubit 3.0 fluorometer, sized on a Bioanalyzer 2100, and re-quantified with the KAPA Library Quantification kit. A separate single-read 150-cycle Illumina NextSeq 550 flow cell was used to sequence each immunoSEQ 96-well plate. The published analysis was carried out like this. Because the immunoSEQ output included only junctional sequences and no quality scores, the filtering could not be the same as the filtering used for full-length reads. To assign V/J genes and CDR3, sequences were annotated using PyIR, a Python wrapper for IgBLAST v1.9, with IMGT germline references. Reads were filtered out if the reads had weak V/J assignments (E-value above 1e-6), no CDR3, stop codons, out-of-frame junctions, or ambiguous translated residues. V3J clonotypes were defined as sequences sharing an identical inferred V gene, J gene, and CDR3 amino acid sequence. Percentage overlap between repertoires was calculated by dividing the number of shared unique clonotypes by the size of the smaller repertoire. Repertoire richness was assessed with RTK rarefaction, the Chao1 estimator, and Recon v2.1 estimates of unobserved clonotypes. OLGA was used to compute generation probabilities for all TCRbeta clonotypes that the gDNA method yielded from a few donors. What TCRdb holds here is the immuneACCESS table cut down to in-frame rearrangements. Part of the clones is not present; checked against another copy, under half of the missing clones reflect an unresolved V gene, and the others are unexplained. Clone size and V and J calls were adopted from that table, with D and trimming inferred from the DNA. This sample has under 1,100,000 clones in its table, and about 80% of those were observed once. The biggest ten clones account for about 1.5% of the sample.

General findings and caveats noted by the study authors: Higher generation probabilities were observed for clonotypes shared by all four sorted-subset donors than for non-shared clonotypes. Larger estimated clonotype richness was generally found for naive subsets than for memory subsets. Because the study included only a small number of donors, the genetic and exposure-history diversity represented was limited. Sampling was restricted to blood, and TCR repertoires in tissues likely differ from the TCR repertoires found in blood. Even with the large sequencing depth, rarefaction of the sorted-subset datasets indicated that sequencing was incomplete. Sharing across a few donors was observed for 5% to 6.5% of naive CD4, over 3% of naive CD8, over 2% of memory CD4, and about 0.4% of memory CD8 clonotypes. Pairwise subsampling indicated that sequencing depth was expected to affect the degree of clonotype sharing among donors.

The donors were healthy, HIV-negative adults who had no recently reported acute infections or vaccinations. Only Caucasian adults living in Nashville, Tennessee, USA were represented among the donors. CD4+ T cells were enriched by magnetic negative selection; naive cells were then positively selected on CD45RA, and the negative fraction formed the memory subset. Blood was collected by leukapheresis, and PBMCs were isolated by Ficoll-Histopaque density gradient centrifugation and then cryopreserved in liquid nitrogen vapor phase. Purity and quantity of every magnetically sorted T cell population were checked by analytical flow cytometry. Genomic DNA was isolated from each sorted fraction and quantified by UV absorbance on a Nanodrop 2000c. Notes on this clone: Its antigen remains undetermined. Base qualities are missing; no much larger clone stands one base away. The sample carries other DNA sequences with the same CDR3.

This receptor was identified in a man aged 18 to 35 in good health. The sample was memory CD4+ T cells sorted from blood. The cell subset or site label for this specimen denotes: CD45RA-negative fraction. The rearranged segments are TRBV29-1 and TRBJ1-1, with the D gene not confidently named. The nucleotide sequence reads as follows: TGCAGCGTTCTTGGCGGACGCACTGAAGCTTTCTTT. Its product reads: CSVLGGRTEAFF.